This T cell receptor (beta chain) appears in the sequencing data of a study of control samples from healthy donors and cancer patients. Method: immunoSEQ multiplex PCR; TCRdb's copy keeps in-frame clones and lacks some. The table includes about 55,000 clones, roughly 88% detected once. This CDR3 is built from 16 residues. V dropped 7 bases and J dropped 6; count of bases not matched to a gene: 6. Germline values: CDR1 LNHDA, CDR2 SQIVND (reference sequence). The sequence was collected from a man aged 45-65 years in good health. The specimen was blood. This chain uses TRBV19 with TRBJ2-1; 16 positions agree with TRBD2. The CDR3 DNA reads TGTGCCAGTAAGGGACTAGCGGGAGGGCCGAGCAATGAGCAGTTCTTC. Residues: CASKGLAGGPSNEQFF.